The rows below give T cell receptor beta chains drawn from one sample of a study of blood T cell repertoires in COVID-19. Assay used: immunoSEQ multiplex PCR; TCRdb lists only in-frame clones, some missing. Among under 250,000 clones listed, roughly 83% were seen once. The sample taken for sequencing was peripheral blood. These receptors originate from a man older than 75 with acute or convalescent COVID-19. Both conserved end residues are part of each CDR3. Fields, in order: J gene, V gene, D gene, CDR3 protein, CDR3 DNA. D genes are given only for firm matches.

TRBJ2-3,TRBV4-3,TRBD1,CASSPNRQGVDTQYF,TGCGCCAGCAGCCCGAACCGACAGGGGGTCGATACGCAGTATTTT
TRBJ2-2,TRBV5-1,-,CASSLNSSPPGELFF,TGCGCCAGCAGCTTAAATAGCTCGCCACCCGGGGAGCTGTTTTTT
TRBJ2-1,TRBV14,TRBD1,CASSPTGGSYNEQFF,TGTGCCAGCAGCCCAACAGGGGGCTCCTACAATGAGCAGTTCTTC
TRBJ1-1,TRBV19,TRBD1,CASSVQGVNTEAFF,TGTGCCAGTAGCGTACAGGGGGTGAACACTGAAGCTTTCTTT
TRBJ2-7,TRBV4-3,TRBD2,CASSQSAGGSYEQYF,TGCGCCAGCAGCCAATCAGCGGGGGGCTCCTACGAGCAGTACTTC
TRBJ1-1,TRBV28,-,CASNPIGRNTEAFF,TGTGCCAGCAATCCAATAGGGAGGAACACTGAAGCTTTCTTT
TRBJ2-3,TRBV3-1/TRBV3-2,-,CASSHLTKTTDTQYF,TGTGCCAGCAGCCACCTAACTAAGACCACAGATACGCAGTATTTT
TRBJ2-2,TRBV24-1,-,CATGGAAPNTGELFF,TGTGCCACCGGGGGCGCAGCCCCTAACACCGGGGAGCTGTTTTTT
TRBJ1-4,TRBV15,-,CATSLGGSNEKLFF,TGTGCCACCAGCCTGGGGGGGTCTAATGAAAAACTGTTTTTT
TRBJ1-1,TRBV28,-,CASRPGGGGRTEAFF,TGTGCCAGCAGGCCCGGAGGCGGGGGGCGAACTGAAGCTTTCTTT
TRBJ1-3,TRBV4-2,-,CASSQDSGPGNTIYF,TGTGCCAGCAGCCAAGATTCAGGGCCTGGAAACACCATATATTTT
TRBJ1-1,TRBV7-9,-,CASSFAVGVNTEAFF,TGTGCCAGCAGCTTTGCGGTCGGTGTGAACACTGAAGCTTTCTTT
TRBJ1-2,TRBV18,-,CASSPPNRVGGYTF,TGTGCCAGCTCACCACCGAACAGGGTGGGGGGCTACACCTTC